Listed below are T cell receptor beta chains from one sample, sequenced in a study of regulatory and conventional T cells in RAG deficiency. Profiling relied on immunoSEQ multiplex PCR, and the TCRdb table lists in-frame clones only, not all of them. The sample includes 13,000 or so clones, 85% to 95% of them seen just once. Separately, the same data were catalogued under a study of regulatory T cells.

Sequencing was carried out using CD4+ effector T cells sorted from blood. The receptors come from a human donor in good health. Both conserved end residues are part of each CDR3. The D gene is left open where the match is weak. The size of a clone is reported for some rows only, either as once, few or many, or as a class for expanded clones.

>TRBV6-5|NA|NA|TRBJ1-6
CASSPVDSNSLHF
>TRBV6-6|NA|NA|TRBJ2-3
CASAAGAGRTDTQYF
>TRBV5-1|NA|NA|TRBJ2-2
CASSLSYHTGELFF
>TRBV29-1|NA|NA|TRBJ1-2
CSVDKGTGFYEPNGYTF
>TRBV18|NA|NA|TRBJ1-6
CASSPLASGQGNSPLHF
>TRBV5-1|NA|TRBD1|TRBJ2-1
CASSPRTGSSYNEQFF
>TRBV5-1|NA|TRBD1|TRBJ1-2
CASSFGQGRPNYGYTF
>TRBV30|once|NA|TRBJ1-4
CASTHGGNEKLFF
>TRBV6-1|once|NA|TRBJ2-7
CASSLNRDSYEQYF
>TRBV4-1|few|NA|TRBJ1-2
CASSSRGLINGYTF
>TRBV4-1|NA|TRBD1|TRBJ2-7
CASSPQRGQGSYEQYF
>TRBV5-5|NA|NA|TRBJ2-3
CASSFVGTDTQYF
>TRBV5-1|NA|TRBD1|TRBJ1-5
CASSLGGQANQPQHF
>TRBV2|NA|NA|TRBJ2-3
CASRFSNTQYF
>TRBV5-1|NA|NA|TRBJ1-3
CASSQGHGSGNTIYF
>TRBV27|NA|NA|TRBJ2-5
CASSLFAAETQYF
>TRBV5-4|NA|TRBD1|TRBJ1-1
CASSTSTTGKTEAFF
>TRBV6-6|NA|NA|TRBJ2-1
CASSLGAEQFF
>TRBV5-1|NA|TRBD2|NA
CASSLAGTIYEQYF
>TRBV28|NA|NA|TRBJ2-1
CASSFIPYNEQFF
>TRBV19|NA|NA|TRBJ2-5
CASSTGVGETQYF
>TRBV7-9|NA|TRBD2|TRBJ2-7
CASSSSFGWLAGPYEQYF
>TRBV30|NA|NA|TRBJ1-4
CAWSGGANEKLFF
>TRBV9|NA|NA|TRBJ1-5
CASSVGVEQPQHF
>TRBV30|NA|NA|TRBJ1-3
CAWSVRREPPGNTIYF
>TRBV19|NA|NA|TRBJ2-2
CASSIPRGRSTGELFF
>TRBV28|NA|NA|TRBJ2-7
CASSLSEGGLAYEQYF
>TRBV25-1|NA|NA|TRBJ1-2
CASSELGASGGYTF
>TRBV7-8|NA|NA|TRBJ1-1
CASSSTRGAQTWGREAFF
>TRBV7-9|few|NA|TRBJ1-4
CASSHKDSPNEKLFF
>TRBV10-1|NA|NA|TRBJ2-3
CASSLQDTQYF
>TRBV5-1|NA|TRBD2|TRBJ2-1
CASSHKSSGIVDEQFF
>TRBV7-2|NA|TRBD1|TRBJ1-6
CASSLAPGGGSPLHF
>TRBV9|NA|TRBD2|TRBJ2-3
CASSAPPGGGATDTQYF
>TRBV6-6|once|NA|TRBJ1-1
CASSYSGGRPNTEAFF
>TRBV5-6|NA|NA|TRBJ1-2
CASSFDGRGYTF
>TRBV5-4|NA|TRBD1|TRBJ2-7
CASSLGVQGAPGEQYF